These T cell receptor beta chains were read from a single sample in a study of cytomegalovirus exposure and HLA in healthy donors. TCRdb's table, derived via immunoSEQ multiplex PCR, lists solely in-frame clones and lacks some. There are about 89,000 clones in the sample; roughly a tenth occur only once, and 4.5% to 6.5% lies in the top ten. Material for sequencing was PBMCs. The receptors were sampled from a man aged 45 to 65 in good health and CMV-seropositive. The CDR3 runs from the conserved cysteine through the conserved F or W. The D gene is left open where the match is weak. Clone size, where shown, is once, few, many, or a class for clones that have expanded.

TRBJ1-1 NA NA TRBV2 TGTGCCAGCCGGAGGGACTCGAATACTGAAGCTTTCTTT CASRRDSNTEAFF
TRBJ2-5 few TRBD1 TRBV7-6 TGTGCCAGCAGCTTATCGAGACAGGGGACCCAGTACTTC CASSLSRQGTQYF
TRBJ2-7 few TRBD2 TRBV6-5 TGTGCCAGCAGTTACCTTACAGCGGGAGTTGGAAGCGAGCAGTACTTC CASSYLTAGVGSEQYF
TRBJ2-7 few TRBD1 TRBV2 TGTGCCAGCCGCCGGGACAGGGGGACCCACGAGCAGTACTTC CASRRDRGTHEQYF
TRBJ2-2 few TRBD2 TRBV11-2 TGTGCCAGCAGCTCTAGAGGTCCTAGCGGGATAAACACCGGGGAGCTGTTTTTT CASSSRGPSGINTGELFF
TRBJ1-1 few NA TRBV4-1 TGCGCCAGCAGCCAAGGCGTCCTTTTCAAGTGGTCTGAAGCTTTCTTT CASSQGVLFKWSEAFF
TRBJ2-1 NA NA TRBV5-3 TGTGCCAGAAGCTTGTTGTCAACACACAATGAGCAGTTCTTC CARSLLSTHNEQFF
TRBJ2-3 NA NA TRBV6-5 TGTGCCAGCAGTCGCCAGTCGACTAGCACAGATACGCAGTATTTT CASSRQSTSTDTQYF
TRBJ1-1 NA NA TRBV6-1 TGTGCCAGCAGTGAAGGGGGCAGGGGATGGGCTTTCTTT CASSEGGRGWAFF
TRBJ1-1 NA NA TRBV30 TGTGCCTGGACTGGGGGAGGGACTGAAGCTTTCTTT CAWTGGGTEAFF
TRBJ2-7 few NA TRBV29-1 TGCAGCGTTGAATTCGGGGGAAGGCAGTACTTC CSVEFGGRQYF
TRBJ1-1 NA NA TRBV19 TGTGCCAGTAGTATGGGCAGGGGAAGTACTGAAGCTTTCTTT CASSMGRGSTEAFF
TRBJ2-2 few NA TRBV29-1 TGCAGCGTTGCGGGGGTCGGGGAGCTGTTTTTT CSVAGVGELFF
TRBJ1-2 few NA TRBV6-6 TGTGCCAGCAGTCCAGGGGCTGTATATGGCTACACCTTC CASSPGAVYGYTF